One and the same sample provided the 2 T cell receptor beta chains below, sequenced in a study of cytomegalovirus exposure and HLA in healthy donors (dated by TCRdb to about 2017). Libraries were made using the immunoSEQ multiplex PCR assay. The multiplex PCR relied on a mix of 60 forward primers for TCR Vbeta segments and 13 reverse primers for TCR Jbeta segments. TCRdb provides this immuneACCESS table in a form limited to in-frame rearrangements. Some clones are lacking; in checked studies, under half of them reflect an unresolved V gene, and why the rest are absent is not known. The sample yields 90,000 to 120,000 clones; approximately 76% were counted once. The top ten hold approximately 2.4% of the sample. The material sequenced was PBMCs. Receptors originate from a man younger than 35 in good health and CMV-seronegative.

V gene TRBV5-1 combines with J gene TRBJ1-1, with D unclear. V was trimmed by 4 bases and J by 1 base, leaving 11 bases between them. The CDR3 covers 14 residues. CDR1 and CDR2 from the germline V gene are SGHRS and YFSETQ. The DNA of the CDR3 is TGCGCCAGCAGCCGCGACACAGCGAACACTGAAGCTTTCTTT. It encodes CASSRDTANTEAFF.

The CDR3 DNA reads as TGTGCCAGCTCACCCTTGGACAGGGGGCGCGAGGCTTTCTTT. Protein sequence: CASSPLDRGREAFF. V gene TRBV18 combines with J gene TRBJ1-1; 11 bases map to TRBD1. Trimming took 3 bases from V and 11 from J; bases not matched to a gene: 8. Per germline, CDR1 KGHSH and CDR2 LQKENI. The CDR3 spans 14 residues.